The 27 T cell receptor beta chains presented below share a single source sample, sequenced in a study of a mutant IDH1 vaccine in newly diagnosed glioma. Only in-frame clones appear in the TCRdb table, and some are missing; sequencing was by immunoSEQ multiplex PCR. The data contain over 45,000 clones, around 90% of them seen just once; the ten biggest clones take up around 2.5%. This sample's time point: baseline, week 1 (first vaccination visit). Treatment here: pre-vaccination baseline after standard-of-care therapy. The sequenced sample was PBMCs, obtained from a glioma patient treated with radiotherapy, temozolomide or both. All receptors derive from a man aged 45-60 years with glioma.

V usage is TRBV19 and J usage is TRBJ2-1; a possible D gene is TRBD2 (5 bases). The CDR3 totals 13 residues. In germline, CDR1 is LNHDA, CDR2 SQIVND (reference sequence). The V end lost 10 bases, the J end lost 12 bases, and 22 bases lay between the germline ends. CDR3 sequence: CATLGRDPRMQFF. Written as DNA, the CDR3 is TGTGCCACCCTCGGACGGGATCCAAGGATGCAGTTCTTC. Full variable domain (remainder filled in from reference TRBV19 and TRBJ2-1): DGGITQSPKYLFRKEGQNVTLSCEQNLNHDAMYWYRQDPGQGLRLIYYSQIVNDFQKGDIAEGYSVSREKKESFPLTVTSAQKNPTAFYLCATLGRDPRMQFFGPGTRLTVL.

The gene calls are TRBV19 and TRBJ1-1; D remains unclear. Germline loops: CDR1 LNHDA, CDR2 SQIVND (reference sequence). V was shortened by 0 bases and J by 9 bases, with 14 bases between the two germline ends. The CDR3 loop spans 14 amino acids. The CDR3 loop is CASSIDRQRRKAFF. The CDR3 nucleotides are TGTGCCAGTAGTATAGACAGACAAAGAAGGAAAGCTTTCTTT.

The chain uses TRBV4-1 and TRBJ2-1; the D gene could be TRBD1 or TRBD2 (5 bases each). Germline V lookup: CDR1 MGHRA, CDR2 YSYEKL. This CDR3 spans 16 amino acids. Deletions cut 0 bases from V and 0 bases from J, with 9 bases between. The CDR3 nucleotides are TGCGCCAGCAGCCAAGATAAGGGGAGCTCCTACAATGAGCAGTTCTTC. This translates into CASSQDKGSSYNEQFF.

The chain carries TRBV5-4 and TRBJ1-4; D call uncertain. This CDR3 region has 14 residues. CDR1 and CDR2 (germline): SGHNT, YYREEE (reference sequence). Trimming took 3 bases from V and 1 from J, leaving 7 bases between them. CDR3 in amino acids: CASSSGITNEKLFF. The CDR3, as DNA: TGTGCCAGCAGCTCGGGAATAACTAATGAAAAACTGTTTTTT.

The CDR3, as DNA: TGTGCTAGTGGTTTGGACAGGGGCCAGCAGTATTTT. This sequence encodes CASGLDRGQQYF. V and J are TRBV12-5 and TRBJ2-3, with 7 bases identical to TRBD1. CDR3 length: 12 residues. Germline loops: CDR1 LGHNT, CDR2 FRNRAP. Unmatched junction bases numbered 3, after V lost 1 base and J lost 11 bases.

The chain uses TRBV7-2 and TRBJ2-2; D ambiguous. From germline, CDR1 is SGHTA and CDR2 FQGNSA. This CDR3 has 13 residues. V shed 8 bases and J shed 6 bases, with 13 bases lying between them. CDR3 sequence reads: CASPRRQPGELFF. The CDR3 nucleotides are TGTGCCAGCCCCCGAAGGCAACCCGGGGAGCTGTTTTTT. Full variable domain (rest looked up from reference TRBV7-2 and TRBJ2-2): GAGVSQSPSNKVTEKGKDVELRCDPISGHTALYWYRQSLGQGLEFLIYFQGNSAPDKSGLPSDRFSAERTGGSVSTLTIQRTQQEDSAVYLCASPRRQPGELFFGEGSRLTVL.

J is TRBJ2-7 and V is TRBV5-6; weak D call: TRBD1 (5 bases). The CDR3 spans 15 residues. Germline V gives CDR1 SGHDT, CDR2 YYEEEE. V was cut by 2 bases and J by 2 bases, with 14 bases left in between. CDR3: CASSFLTAPTYEQYF. The CDR3 DNA sequence: TGTGCCAGCAGCTTCTTGACAGCGCCAACCTACGAGCAGTACTTC.

The gene calls are TRBV27 and TRBJ2-2; D is unresolved. Germline lookup yields CDR1 MNHEY and CDR2 SMNVEV (reference sequence). The CDR3 contains 19 residues. V dropped 2 bases and J dropped 3 bases, with 22 bases sitting between them. CDR3 sequence (DNA): TGTGCCAGCAGTTTAGCGGCTTACTTCGGTCCTTTATACACCGGGGAGCTGTTTTTT. Encoded protein: CASSLAAYFGPLYTGELFF.

J is TRBJ1-1 and V is TRBV11-3; 7 positions agree with TRBD1. This CDR3 contains 15 residues. V dropped 1 base and J dropped 1; count of bases not matched to a gene: 3. CDR1 is SGHNT and CDR2 is YENEEA in the germline V gene. CDR3 region: CASSLGGTENTEAFF. CDR3 sequence (DNA): TGTGCCAGCAGCTTAGGTGGGACAGAGAACACTGAAGCTTTCTTT.

The chain joins TRBV13 to TRBJ1-2; 8 nucleotides align to TRBD1. CDR1 and CDR2 (germline): PRHDT, FYEKMQ (reference sequence). J gave up 6 bases and V 2 bases, and 5 bases lay outside the gene matches. CDR3 size: 14 residues. CDR3 bases: TGTGCCAGCAGCTTACCAGGGGGCGCGGATGGCTACACCTTC. Translation gives CASSLPGGADGYTF.

This chain's CDR3 is CASSLGQASNQPQHF. CDR3 nucleotide sequence: TGCGCCAGCAGCTTGGGACAGGCTAGCAATCAGCCCCAGCATTTT. The chain employs TRBV5-1 and TRBJ1-5; D may be TRBD1 (6 bases). This CDR3 region has 15 residues. Trimming cost V 0 bases and J 0 bases, with 7 bases left between them. In germline, CDR1 is SGHRS, CDR2 YFSETQ.

The chain employs TRBV27 and TRBJ2-2, with a tentative D call TRBD1 (5 bases). Germline loops: CDR1 MNHEY, CDR2 SMNVEV (reference sequence). The CDR3 runs to 14 residues. Trimming took 1 base from V and 4 from J, leaving 7 bases between them. The CDR3 nucleotides read TGTGCCAGCAGTTTATGGCAGGGCACCGGGGAGCTGTTTTTT. It encodes CASSLWQGTGELFF.

V and J are TRBV29-1 and TRBJ1-1; a weak D match, TRBD1 (5 bases). The length of the CDR3 is 12 residues. Trimming removed 5 bases from V and 1 base from J, with 8 bases in between. Germline assignment: CDR1 SQVTM and CDR2 ANQGSEA. CDR3 amino acids: CSVKGTNTEAFF. The CDR3 bases are TGCAGCGTTAAGGGGACGAACACTGAAGCTTTCTTT.

The chain carries TRBV4-3 and TRBJ2-2; 8 positions agree with TRBD2. Losses at the gene ends were 1 base for V and 1 base for J; bases not matched to a gene: 11. The CDR3 covers 19 residues. Germline V gene lookup returns CDR1 LGHNA and CDR2 YSLEER. CDR3 region: CASSQGPGRLAMNTGELFF. CDR3 DNA: TGCGCCAGCAGCCAAGGGCCCGGGCGACTAGCGATGAACACCGGGGAGCTGTTTTTT.

CDR3 amino acids: CASRGVSGGVETQYF. The CDR3 DNA reads as TGTGCCAGCAGGGGCGTAAGCGGGGGGGTAGAGACCCAGTACTTC. The rearrangement joins TRBV11-1 to TRBJ2-5, with 10 positions matching TRBD2. The germline V gene encodes CDR1 SGHAT and CDR2 FQDESV (reference sequence). The CDR3 runs to 15 residues. V gave up 6 bases and J gave up 4 bases; unmatched junction bases: 8.

The chain couples TRBV21-1 to TRBJ2-1; TRBD1 reflects the table's D call only, with no check against the DNA. TRBV21-1 is a pseudogene. The CDR3 totals 21 residues. The CDR3 sequence is CASSKGFGQYPKPRSYNEQFF. The CDR3 nucleotides are TGTGCCAGCAGCAAAGGCTTCGGACAGTACCCAAAGCCGCGCTCCTACAATGAGCAGTTCTTC.

This sequence joins TRBV19 and TRBJ2-7, with TRBD1 matching 8 bases. V dropped 6 bases and J dropped 2; count of bases not matched to a gene: 12. The germline CDR1 and CDR2 sequences are LNHDA and SQIVND (reference sequence). This CDR3 region has 16 residues. This CDR3 is CASSRDMGTGTYEQYF. DNA of the CDR3: TGTGCCAGTAGCCGTGACATGGGGACAGGAACCTACGAGCAGTACTTC.

CDR3 in DNA: TGTGCCAGTAACTCCGGGACTACTTATCAGCCCCAGCATTTT. Translated: CASNSGTTYQPQHF. The rearrangement joins TRBV19 to TRBJ1-5, with a tentative D call TRBD1 (5 bases). V lost 7 bases and J 5 bases, leaving 15 bases between the germline ends. Germline CDR1 and CDR2: LNHDA and SQIVND (reference sequence). This CDR3 is built from 14 residues.

The chain recombines TRBV7-2 with TRBJ2-2; TRBD1 aligns across 10 bases. The ends lost 5 bases at V and 13 bases at J; junction bases unmatched: 10. This CDR3 is built from 14 residues. Germline V CDR1 and CDR2: SGHTA, FQGNSA. The CDR3: CASSRDRGPRGLFF. Here the CDR3 DNA reads TGTGCCAGCAGCCGGGACAGGGGCCCTAGGGGGCTGTTTTTT.

The gene calls are TRBV7-8 and TRBJ2-4; weak D call: TRBD2 (6 bases). The germline V gene has CDR1 SGHVS and CDR2 FQNEAQ. The CDR3 length is 15 residues. Trimming pared 5 bases from V and 0 bases from J, leaving 11 bases between. CDR3 in amino acids: CASSLMGLAKNIQYF. The CDR3 DNA is TGTGCCAGCAGCCTCATGGGACTAGCCAAAAACATTCAGTACTTC.

The gene calls are TRBV2 and TRBJ2-7; D gene uncertain. Between the trimmed V and J ends, which lost 2 bases and 5 bases, there was a span of 4 bases. Germline loops: CDR1 SNHLY, CDR2 FYNNEI. The CDR3 totals 11 residues. DNA for the CDR3: TGTGCCAGCAGTGAACGTAACGAGCAGTACTTC. Its translation is CASSERNEQYF.

The gene calls are TRBV29-1 and TRBJ2-7; possible D gene TRBD1, 6 bases. The CDR3 length is 14 residues. Germline V lookup: CDR1 SQVTM, CDR2 ANQGSEA. V gave up 2 bases and J gave up 2 bases, with 13 bases separating them. The DNA of the CDR3 is TGCAGCGTTGAACCCGGACAGCCTCCCTACGAGCAGTACTTC. Translating it yields CSVEPGQPPYEQYF.

The chain recombines TRBV6-1 with TRBJ2-1; tentatively, D is TRBD2 (6 bases). Trimming left V 3 bases short and J 4 bases short, with 22 bases between. This CDR3 has 18 residues. Germline assignment: CDR1 MNHNS and CDR2 SASEGT. The DNA of the CDR3 is TGTGCCAGCAGTGAGGGTCCTTTTATGGCGGGGATATACAATGAGCAGTTCTTC. Its translation: CASSEGPFMAGIYNEQFF.

J is TRBJ1-2 and V is TRBV29-1; 8 nucleotides match TRBD1. Germline V gene sequence: CDR1 SQVTM, CDR2 ANQGSEA. The CDR3 runs 14 residues. Trimming took 2 bases from V and 4 from J; bases not matched to a gene: 6. Here the CDR3 DNA reads TGCAGCGTTGAAAGGACAGGGCGGGGCTATGGCTACACCTTC. This translates into CSVERTGRGYGYTF. Filled out from reference TRBV29-1 and TRBJ1-2, the complete variable domain reads SAVISQKPSRDICQRGTSLTIQCQVDSQVTMMFWYRQQPGQSLTLIATANQGSEATYESGFVIDKFPISRPNLTFSTLTVSNMSPEDSSIYLCSVERTGRGYGYTFGSGTRLTVV.

This clone was observed a few times. This chain connects TRBV19 to TRBJ1-2; the D gene is possibly TRBD1 (5 bases). The germline V gene has CDR1 LNHDA and CDR2 SQIVND (reference sequence). Trimming removed 4 bases from V and 8 bases from J, with 14 bases in between. The CDR3 consists of 13 residues. The CDR3 sequence: CASSTRQFKGYTF. DNA of the CDR3: TGTGCCAGTAGTACCCGACAGTTTAAAGGCTACACCTTC.

The chain links TRBV2 to TRBJ1-6; unclear D gene. The CDR3 is 18 residues long. The germline V gene encodes CDR1 SNHLY and CDR2 FYNNEI. Trimming pared 1 base from V and 0 bases from J, leaving 13 bases between. CDR3 protein: CASSEGHRVSSYNSPLHF. The CDR3 region has the DNA TGTGCCAGCAGTGAAGGCCACCGGGTCAGCTCCTATAATTCACCCCTCCACTTT.

This rearrangement joins TRBV7-6 to TRBJ1-1, with TRBD1 identical over 8 bases. There are 17 residues in the CDR3. V lost 1 base and J lost 3; bases outside the gene matches: 10. Germline V gene sequence: CDR1 SGHVS, CDR2 FNYEAQ. The CDR3 DNA is TGTGCCAGCAGCTTAGTGGCAGGGGGCGATGGGGACACTGAAGCTTTCTTT. Its translation is CASSLVAGGDGDTEAFF.